These 23 T cell receptor beta chains were all obtained from the same sample, sequenced in a study of T-cell reconstitution after alpha-beta-depleted transplantation in children. Preparation of the TCRbeta library involved a method that used unique molecular identifiers. TCRdb re-analysed the PCR reads in MiXCR, keeping a single row per CDR3 protein. The sample consists of hundreds of thousands of distinct CDR3 sequences, around 13% of them appearing once. The material was PBMCs, obtained before TCRalphabeta/CD19-depleted stem cell transplant. These receptors originate from a girl aged 2-10 years with congenital amegakaryocytic thrombocytopenia, due to receive a stem cell transplant.

This clonotype was recorded many times. CDR3 region: CSVEGRVDEQFF. Here the CDR3 DNA reads TGCAGCGTTGAAGGCAGGGTCGATGAGCAGTTCTTC. This chain joins TRBV29-1 and TRBJ2-1; possible D gene TRBD1, 5 bases. The V end was cut by 1 base, the J end by 8 bases, with 9 bases between. This CDR3 spans 12 amino acids. Germline CDR1 reads SQVTM; CDR2 reads ANQGSEA.

The chain has TRBV6-5 and TRBJ2-7; 8 nucleotides match TRBD1. There are 15 residues in the CDR3. Germline V lookup: CDR1 MNHEY, CDR2 SVGAGI. After removal of 5 bases from V and 6 bases from J, the junction contained 12 bases not matched to a gene. The CDR3 sequence is CASSNSGQVPFEQYF. In DNA form, the CDR3 reads TGTGCCAGCAGTAATTCGGGACAGGTTCCTTTCGAGCAGTACTTC.

There are many counts of this clonotype. J is TRBJ2-1 and V is TRBV6-1; no reliable D call. Germline values: CDR1 MNHNS, CDR2 SASEGT. V lost 6 bases, J lost 5 bases, and 14 bases lay in between. The CDR3 runs to 14 residues. Written as DNA, the CDR3 is TGTGCCAGCAGGGACGGCGGAACCGACAATGAGCAGTTCTTC. As protein: CASRDGGTDNEQFF.

The chain couples TRBV12-3 or TRBV12-4 to TRBJ1-2; TRBD1 aligns across 7 bases. The CDR3 totals 13 residues. The junction had 7 bases not matched to a gene; V was cut back by 8 bases and J by 4 bases. CDR3 protein: CASGDRVTYGYTF. The CDR3 DNA is TGTGCCAGCGGAGACAGGGTTACCTATGGCTACACCTTC.

The CDR3 here is CASSQVGLETQYF. CDR3 nucleotide sequence: TGTGCCAGCAGCCAAGTGGGTCTGGAGACCCAGTACTTC. The chain combines TRBV3-1 with TRBJ2-5; D is uncertain. V lost 1 base to trimming and J lost 5 bases, with 8 bases between them. The V gene's germline CDR1 is LGHDT and CDR2 YNNKEL (reference sequence). The CDR3 is 13 residues long.

V usage is TRBV2 and J usage is TRBJ2-7; 8 nucleotides match TRBD1. This CDR3 contains 12 residues. Unmatched junction bases numbered 4, after V lost 6 bases and J lost 6 bases. Germline CDR1 SNHLY, CDR2 FYNNEI. This chain's CDR3 is CASRATGGEQYF. DNA of the CDR3: TGTGCCAGCAGGGCTACAGGGGGCGAGCAGTACTTC. Variable domain in full (rest from reference TRBV2 and TRBJ2-7): EPEVTQTPSHQVTQMGQEVILRCVPISNHLYFYWYRQILGQKVEFLVSFYNNEISEKSEIFDDQFSVERPDGSNFTLKIRSTKLEDSAMYFCASRATGGEQYFGPGTRLTVT.

At least ten counts were recorded for this clonotype. The V gene is TRBV2, the J gene TRBJ2-7; the D call may be TRBD1 or TRBD2 (5 bases each). Germline V gives CDR1 SNHLY, CDR2 FYNNEI. CDR3 length: 13 residues. Trimming shortened V by 4 bases and J by 3 bases, and 10 bases separated the two germline ends. The CDR3 loop is CASSVGEYYEQYF. The CDR3 DNA follows: TGTGCCAGCAGTGTAGGGGAGTACTACGAGCAGTACTTC.

Comment on this clonotype: This sequence may be a read error, since a much larger clone differs from it by one base. The gene calls are TRBV12-3 or TRBV12-4 and TRBJ2-3; perhaps TRBD1 as D (5 bases). The CDR3 sequence is 15 residues long. V lost 5 bases and J lost 5, with 17 bases in between. The CDR3 nucleotides are TGTGCCAGCAGTGCAGGGTCCCGAAAACTAGATACGCAGTATTTT. Amino acid sequence: CASSAGSRKLDTQYF.

At least ten counts were recorded for this clonotype. The V gene is TRBV5-1, the J gene TRBJ2-7; perhaps TRBD2 as D (5 bases). With 1 base removed from V and 1 base from J, the gap between germline ends came to 12 bases. The V gene's germline CDR1 is SGHRS and CDR2 YFSETQ. This CDR3 contains 15 residues. In DNA, the CDR3 is TGCGCCAGCAGCTTGTACGGGGAAGTATCCTACGAGCAGTACTTC. Translating gives CASSLYGEVSYEQYF. The full variable domain, rest sourced from reference TRBV5-1 and TRBJ2-7, is KAGVTQTPRYLIKTRGQQVTLSCSPISGHRSVSWYQQTPGQGLQFLFEYFSETQRNKGNFPGRFSGRQFSNSRSEMNVSTLELGDSALYLCASSLYGEVSYEQYFGPGTRLTVT.

There are many counts of this clonotype. In DNA, the CDR3 is TGTGCCAGCAGCTTCCCCCGGACAGGGAGTGAGCAGTTCTTC. Its protein is CASSFPRTGSEQFF. This chain uses TRBV7-9 with TRBJ2-1, with 8 positions matching TRBD1. Germline lookup yields CDR1 SEHNR and CDR2 FQNEAQ (reference sequence). V lost 3 bases, J lost 9 bases, and 7 bases stayed unmatched. This CDR3 spans 14 amino acids.

The sample holds a few counts of this clonotype. J is TRBJ2-2 and V is TRBV5-1; tentatively, D is TRBD1 (5 bases). Per germline, CDR1 SGHRS and CDR2 YFSETQ. The CDR3 spans 16 residues. V lost 7 bases and J lost 2, with 18 bases in between. For the CDR3, the DNA is TGCGCCAGCGGTAGAGGTGACAGATCTAACACCGGGGAGCTGTTTTTT. This encodes CASGRGDRSNTGELFF.

This clonotype was counted at least ten times. This chain links TRBV6-5 with TRBJ2-1; 7 nucleotides match TRBD2. Trimming cost V 2 bases and J 5 bases; bases outside gene matches: 12. The CDR3 loop spans 17 amino acids. The germline V gene encodes CDR1 MNHEY and CDR2 SVGAGI. The CDR3 loop reads CASSYMGEGSEHNEQFF. DNA of the CDR3: TGTGCCAGCAGTTACATGGGGGAGGGATCAGAGCACAATGAGCAGTTCTTC.

This clonotype was detected many times. This chain uses TRBV5-4 with TRBJ2-7; D is tentatively TRBD1 or TRBD2 (5 bases each). The CDR3 is 15 residues long. Per the germline V gene, CDR1 is SGHNT and CDR2 is YYREEE (reference sequence). With 1 base removed from V and 3 bases from J, the gap between germline ends came to 14 bases. The CDR3 here is CASSLLGLGRYEQYF. The CDR3 nucleotides are TGTGCCAGCAGCTTGTTAGGACTGGGACGCTACGAGCAGTACTTC.

Turning to this clonotype: This sequence may be a read error, since a much larger clone differs from it by one base. This chain connects TRBV7-6 to TRBJ2-7, with TRBD2 matching over 7 bases. V trimming: 5 bases; J trimming: 1 base; junction bases outside the gene matches: 8. This CDR3 spans 15 amino acids. Germline lookup yields CDR1 SGHVS and CDR2 FNYEAQ. CDR3 nucleotides: TGTGCCAGCAGCACCCCGACTAGCCGGTCCTACGAGCAGTACTTC. Translating gives CASSTPTSRSYEQYF.

The table lists this clonotype with many counts. The J gene is TRBJ1-2, the V gene TRBV4-2; no definite D call. V shed 1 base and J shed 1 base, with 4 bases lying between them. The CDR3 contains 13 residues. Germline V lookup: CDR1 LGHNA, CDR2 YNFKEQ. CDR3 coding DNA: TGTGCCAGCAGCCAAGGGGATAACTATGGCTACACCTTC. Encoded protein: CASSQGDNYGYTF.

A word on this clonotype: Just one base apart from a much larger clone, this may be a read error. The genes are TRBV20-1 and TRBJ2-7, with no clear D. From germline, CDR1 is DFQATT and CDR2 SNEGSKA (reference sequence). The CDR3 loop spans 13 amino acids. The V end was cut by 0 bases, the J end by 8 bases, with 14 bases between. The CDR3 DNA follows: TGCAGTGCTAGAGAGGGAACCGGCTTAAAGCAGTACTTC. Protein product: CSAREGTGLKQYF.

Ten or more counts support this clonotype. The chain employs TRBV9 and TRBJ2-7; possible D gene TRBD2, 5 bases. Germline-derived CDR1 and CDR2 are SGDLS and YYNGEE. CDR3 size: 15 residues. V was trimmed by 0 bases and J by 3 bases, leaving 13 bases between them. The CDR3 loop reads CASSVGGGSDYEQYF. The CDR3 DNA is TGTGCCAGCAGCGTAGGAGGAGGATCCGACTACGAGCAGTACTTC.

The gene calls are TRBV29-1 and TRBJ2-5, with 9 bases aligning to TRBD1. Germline CDR1 and CDR2: SQVTM and ANQGSEA. The V and J ends lost 5 bases and 3 bases, in that order; junction bases with no gene match: 4. CDR3 length: 13 residues. The CDR3 protein is CSVFTGGKETQYF. DNA for the CDR3: TGCAGCGTTTTCACAGGGGGCAAAGAGACCCAGTACTTC.

There are many counts of this clonotype. The V call is TRBV29-1, the J call TRBJ2-1; 7 bases are a match to TRBD1. V shed 7 bases, J shed 7 bases, and the junction held 10 bases outside the gene matches. The germline V gene has CDR1 SQVTM and CDR2 ANQGSEA. The CDR3 spans 13 residues. CDR3 protein: CSGIQGNFNEQFF. CDR3 in DNA: TGCAGCGGCATACAGGGGAATTTTAATGAGCAGTTCTTC.

V and J are TRBV28 and TRBJ2-1; D is undetermined. The V gene's germline CDR1 is MDHEN and CDR2 SYDVKM. V was pared by 6 bases and J by 7 bases, with 19 bases between. The CDR3 spans 15 residues. As DNA, the CDR3 is TGTGCCAGCAGCCCCCCCCGGGCCTACTATAATGAGCAGTTCTTC. It translates to CASSPPRAYYNEQFF. The full variable domain, completed using reference TRBV28 and TRBJ2-1, is DVKVTQSSRYLVKRTGEKVFLECVQDMDHENMFWYRQDPGLGLRLIYFSYDVKMKEKGDIPEGYSVSREKKERFSLILESASTNQTSMYLCASSPPRAYYNEQFFGPGTRLTVL.

The gene calls are TRBV18 and TRBJ2-2, with 7 bases identical to TRBD1. The CDR3 covers 15 residues. The trim removed 6 bases at V and 4 bases at J, leaving 8 bases unmatched. Germline V lookup: CDR1 KGHSH, CDR2 LQKENI. The CDR3 region has the DNA TGTGCCAGCTCTTCGACAGGGTTTGGCACCGGGGAGCTGTTTTTT. Translating gives CASSSTGFGTGELFF. Looking up the rest from reference TRBV18 and TRBJ2-2 gives the full variable domain: NAGVMQNPRHLVRRRGQEARLRCSPMKGHSHVYWYRQLPEEGLKFMVYLQKENIIDESGMPKERFSAEFPKEGPSILRIQQVVRGDSAAYFCASSSTGFGTGELFFGEGSRLTVL.

The table lists this clonotype with many counts. This sequence joins TRBV28 and TRBJ1-3, with 8 bases lining up with TRBD1. The CDR3 extends over 14 amino acids. Germline V lookup: CDR1 MDHEN, CDR2 SYDVKM. Trimming cost V 4 bases and J 10 bases; bases outside gene matches: 9. CDR3 protein: CASSSRTGKGTIYF. DNA of the CDR3: TGTGCCAGCAGTTCGAGGACAGGGAAAGGAACCATATATTTT.

This chain links TRBV7-6 with TRBJ2-5; no clear D gene. Trimming pared 1 base from V and 4 bases from J, leaving 13 bases between. Germline CDR1 reads SGHVS; CDR2 reads FNYEAQ. This CDR3 is built from 15 residues. CDR3 residues: CASSLVRASGETQYF. The CDR3 DNA sequence: TGTGCCAGCAGCTTAGTTAGAGCTTCGGGAGAGACCCAGTACTTC.